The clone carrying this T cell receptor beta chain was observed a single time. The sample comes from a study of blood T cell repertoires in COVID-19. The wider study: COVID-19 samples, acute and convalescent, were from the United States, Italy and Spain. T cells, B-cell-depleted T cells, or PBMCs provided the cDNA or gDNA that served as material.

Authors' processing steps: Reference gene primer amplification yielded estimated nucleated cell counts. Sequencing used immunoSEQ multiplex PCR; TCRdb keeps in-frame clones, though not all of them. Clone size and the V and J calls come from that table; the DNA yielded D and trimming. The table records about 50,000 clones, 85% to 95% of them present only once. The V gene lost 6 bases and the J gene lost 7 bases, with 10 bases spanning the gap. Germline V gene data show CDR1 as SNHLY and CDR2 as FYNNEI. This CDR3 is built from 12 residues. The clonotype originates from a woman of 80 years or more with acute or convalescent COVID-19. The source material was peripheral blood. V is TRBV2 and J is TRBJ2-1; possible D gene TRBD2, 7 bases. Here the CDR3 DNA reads TGTGCCAGCAGGGAGGGGGGGAATGAGCAGTTCTTC. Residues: CASREGGNEQFF.